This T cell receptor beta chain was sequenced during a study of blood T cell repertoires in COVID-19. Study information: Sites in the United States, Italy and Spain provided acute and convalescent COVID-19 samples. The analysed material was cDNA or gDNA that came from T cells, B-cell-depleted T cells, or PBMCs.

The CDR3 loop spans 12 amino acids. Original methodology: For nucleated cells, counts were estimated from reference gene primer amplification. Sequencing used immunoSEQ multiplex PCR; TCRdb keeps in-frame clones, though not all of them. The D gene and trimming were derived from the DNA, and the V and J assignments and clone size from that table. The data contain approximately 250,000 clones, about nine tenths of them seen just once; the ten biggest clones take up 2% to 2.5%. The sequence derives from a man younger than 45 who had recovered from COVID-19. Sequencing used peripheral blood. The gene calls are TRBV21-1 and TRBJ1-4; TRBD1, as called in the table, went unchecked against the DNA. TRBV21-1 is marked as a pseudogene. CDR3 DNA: TGTGCCAGCGACAGGGGGGGTGAAAAACTGTTTTTT. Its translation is CASDRGGEKLFF.